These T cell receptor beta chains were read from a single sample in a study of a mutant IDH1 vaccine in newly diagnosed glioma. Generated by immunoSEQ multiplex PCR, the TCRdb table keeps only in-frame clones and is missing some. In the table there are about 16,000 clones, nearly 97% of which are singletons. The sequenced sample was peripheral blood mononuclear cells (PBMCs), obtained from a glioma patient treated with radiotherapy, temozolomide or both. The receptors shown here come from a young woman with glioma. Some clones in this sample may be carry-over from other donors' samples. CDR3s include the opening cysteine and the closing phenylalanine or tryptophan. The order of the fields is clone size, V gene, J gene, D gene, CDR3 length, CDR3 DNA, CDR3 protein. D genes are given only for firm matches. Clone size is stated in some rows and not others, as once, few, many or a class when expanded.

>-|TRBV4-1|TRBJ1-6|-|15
TGCGCCAGCAGCCAAGCCCCAGTCAATAATTCACCCCTCCACTTT
CASSQAPVNNSPLHF
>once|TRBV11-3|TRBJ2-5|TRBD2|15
TGTGCCAGCAGCCCCGGAGTAGCGGGGGTGGAGACCCAGTACTTC
CASSPGVAGVETQYF
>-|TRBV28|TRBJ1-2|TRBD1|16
TGTGCCAGCAGTTTCCGGGACAGGGGGCGAGACTATGGCTACACCTTC
CASSFRDRGRDYGYTF
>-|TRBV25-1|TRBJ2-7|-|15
TGTGCCAGCAGTGAAATCGGGGGCGATACCTACGAGCAGTACTTC
CASSEIGGDTYEQYF
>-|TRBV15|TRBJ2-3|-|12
TGTGCCACCAGCAGGGTCACAGATACGCAGTATTTT
CATSRVTDTQYF
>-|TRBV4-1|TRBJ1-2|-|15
TGCGCCAGCAGCCAAGAGGTGGGGCAAAACTATGGCTACACCTTC
CASSQEVGQNYGYTF
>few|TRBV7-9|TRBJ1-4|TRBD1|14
TGTGCCAGCAGCGCTGGGACAGTGAATGAAAAACTGTTTTTT
CASSAGTVNEKLFF
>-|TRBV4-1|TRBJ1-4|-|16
TGCGCCAGCAGCCAAGAACACCGGCAGTGGCACGAAAAACTGTTTTTT
CASSQEHRQWHEKLFF
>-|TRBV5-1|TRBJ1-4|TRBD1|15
TGCGCCAGCAGCCTATTATCGACAGGGAATGAAAAACTGTTTTTT
CASSLLSTGNEKLFF
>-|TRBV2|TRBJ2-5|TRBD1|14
TGTGCCAGCATTATGGGACAGGGTAGGGAGACCCAGTACTTC
CASIMGQGRETQYF
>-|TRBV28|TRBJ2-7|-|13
TGTGCCAGCAGTTTACGACATCTTTACGAGCAGTACTTC
CASSLRHLYEQYF
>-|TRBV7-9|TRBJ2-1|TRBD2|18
TGTGCCAGCAGCCAACGGACTAGCGGGGGGGCGACGGGCAATGAGCAGTTCTTC
CASSQRTSGGATGNEQFF
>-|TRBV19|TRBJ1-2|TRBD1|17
TGTGCCAGTAGTCACAGGGGGGATCTTGGGACTAACTATGGCTACACCTTC
CASSHRGDLGTNYGYTF
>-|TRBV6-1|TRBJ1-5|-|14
TGTGCCAGCAGTGCCCTGGGGAGCAATCAGCCCCAGCATTTT
CASSALGSNQPQHF
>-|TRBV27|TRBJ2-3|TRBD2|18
TGTGCCAGCAGTTCCTCCCCGGGACTAGCGGGAGAATCAGATACGCAGTATTTT
CASSSSPGLAGESDTQYF
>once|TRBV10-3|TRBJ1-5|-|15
TGTGCCATCAGTGAGGCCAGGGAAGGGAATCAGCCCCAGCATTTT
CAISEAREGNQPQHF
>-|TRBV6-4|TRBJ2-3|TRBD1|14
TGTGCCAGCAGCCTAGGACAGGGGGCAGATACGCAGTATTTT
CASSLGQGADTQYF
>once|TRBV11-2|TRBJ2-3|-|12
TGTGCCAGCAGCTCCGTTAAAGATACGCAGTATTTT
CASSSVKDTQYF
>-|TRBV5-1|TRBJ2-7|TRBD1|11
TGCGCCAGCAGCTACAGGGGTCAGCAGTACTTC
CASSYRGQQYF
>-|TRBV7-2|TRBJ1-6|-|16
TGTGCCAGCAGCCCCGGCCCCGGCCTTGTGAATTCACCCCTCCACTTT
CASSPGPGLVNSPLHF
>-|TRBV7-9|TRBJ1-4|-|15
TGTGCCAGCAGCTCAGCTGCCCCGGGACCTACAAAACTGTTTTTT
CASSSAAPGPTKLFF
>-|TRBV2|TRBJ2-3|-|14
TGTGCCAGCAGTGATTACAGTCGCACAGATACGCAGTATTTT
CASSDYSRTDTQYF
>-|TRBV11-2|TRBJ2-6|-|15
TGTGCCAGCAGCTTGAAGAGGTCTGGGGCCAACGTCCTGACTTTC
CASSLKRSGANVLTF
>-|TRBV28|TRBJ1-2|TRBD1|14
TGTGCCAGCAGTTCGGACAGGGGGGACAGAGGCTACACCTTC
CASSSDRGDRGYTF
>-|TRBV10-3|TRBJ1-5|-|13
TGTGCCATCAGTGGCGGAAATGTGCAGCCCCAGCATTTT
CAISGGNVQPQHF
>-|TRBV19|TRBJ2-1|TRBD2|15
TGTGCCAGTAGTATAGTCGGCGGGAGTAGAAATGAGCAGTTCTTC
CASSIVGGSRNEQFF
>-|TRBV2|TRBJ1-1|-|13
TGTGCCAGCAGCATACAGGGCTGGACTGAAGCTTTCTTT
CASSIQGWTEAFF
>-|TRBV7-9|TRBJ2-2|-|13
TGTGCCAGCAGCCTGGGGGGTACCGGGGAGCTGTTTTTT
CASSLGGTGELFF
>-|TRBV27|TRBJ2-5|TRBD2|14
TGTGCCAGCAGTTGGATCGGCGGGAGCGAGACCCAGTACTTC
CASSWIGGSETQYF
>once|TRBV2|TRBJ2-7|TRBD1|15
TGTGCCGGTAGCAGGGGGCGACAGGCCTCCTCGGAGCAGTACTTC
CAGSRGRQASSEQYF
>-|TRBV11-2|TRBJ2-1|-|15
TGTGCCAGCAGCTTAGGAGCGGCCGCCTACAATGAGCAGTTCTTC
CASSLGAAAYNEQFF
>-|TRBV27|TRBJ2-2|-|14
TGTGCCAGCAGACAGGGATCAATCACCGGGGAGCTGTTTTTT
CASRQGSITGELFF
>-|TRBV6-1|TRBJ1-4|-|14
TGTGCCATTAAATCCGGGACGGAGAATGAAAAACTGTTTTTT
CAIKSGTENEKLFF
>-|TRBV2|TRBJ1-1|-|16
TGTGCCAGCAGTGAACCCCGAGGGGGGGGGAACACTGAAGCTTTCTTT
CASSEPRGGGNTEAFF
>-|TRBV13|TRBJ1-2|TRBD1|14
TGTGCCAGCAGCCTGAGACAGGGGGAGAATGGCTACACCTTC
CASSLRQGENGYTF
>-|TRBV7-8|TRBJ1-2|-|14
TGTGCCAGCAGCTTTGGGGACACCCACTATGGCTACACCTTC
CASSFGDTHYGYTF
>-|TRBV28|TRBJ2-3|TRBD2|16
TGTGCCAGCAGTCAACTAACTAGCGGAGTATCTGATACGCAGTATTTT
CASSQLTSGVSDTQYF
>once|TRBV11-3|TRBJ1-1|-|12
TGTGCCAGCAGCCAGGGGACCACTGAAGCTTTCTTT
CASSQGTTEAFF
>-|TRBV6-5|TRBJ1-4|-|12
TGTGCCAGCAGTAAAGCGGGTGAAAAACTGTTTTTT
CASSKAGEKLFF
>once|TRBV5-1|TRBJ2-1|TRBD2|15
TGCGCCAGCAGCCAACGGGGGGGCCTAGGCAATGAGCAGTTCTTC
CASSQRGGLGNEQFF
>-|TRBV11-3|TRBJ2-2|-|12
TGTGCCAGCAGCTTTCATACCGGGGAGCTGTTTTTT
CASSFHTGELFF
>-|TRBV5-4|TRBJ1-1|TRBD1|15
TGTGCCAGCAGCCCGGACAGGGGGATGAACACTGAAGCTTTCTTT
CASSPDRGMNTEAFF
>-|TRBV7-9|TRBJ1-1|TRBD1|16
TGTGCCAGCAGCCATTACAGGGGACACCAAATGACTGAAGCTTTCTTT
CASSHYRGHQMTEAFF
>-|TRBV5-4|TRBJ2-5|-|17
TGTGCCAGCAGCGGCGTAACAGACGGGACGTCCCAAGAGACCCAGTACTTC
CASSGVTDGTSQETQYF
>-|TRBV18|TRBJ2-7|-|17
TGTGCCAGCTCACCACCGCCTTCCAAAAGGGTTACCTACGAGCAGTACTTC
CASSPPPSKRVTYEQYF
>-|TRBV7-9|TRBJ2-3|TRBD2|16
TGTGCCAGCAGCCCGGGACTAGCGGAGAGCACAGATACGCAGTATTTT
CASSPGLAESTDTQYF
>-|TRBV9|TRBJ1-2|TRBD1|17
TGTGCCAGCAGCGGAACGGCAGGGGGCATATTGAACTATGGCTACACCTTC
CASSGTAGGILNYGYTF
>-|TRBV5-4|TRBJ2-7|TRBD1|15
TGTGCCAGCAGCTTAGGACAGGGTAGCTCCTACGAGCAGTACTTC
CASSLGQGSSYEQYF
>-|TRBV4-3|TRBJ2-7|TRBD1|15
TGCGCCAGCAGCCAGGACGACAGGGGGTCATACGAGCAGTACTTC
CASSQDDRGSYEQYF
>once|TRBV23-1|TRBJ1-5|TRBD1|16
TGCGCCAGCAGTCAATTTGATGGACAGGCCAATCAGCCCCAGCATTTT
CASSQFDGQANQPQHF
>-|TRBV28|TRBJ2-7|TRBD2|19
TGTGCCAGCAGTCCGGGCCTAGCGGGAGGGCCTACTAGGTCCTACGAGCAGTACTTC
CASSPGLAGGPTRSYEQYF
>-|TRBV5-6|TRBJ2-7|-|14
TGTGCCAGCAGCTACGACAGAGGGTTCTACGAGCAGTACTTC
CASSYDRGFYEQYF
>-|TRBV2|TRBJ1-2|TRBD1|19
TGTGCCAGCAGTGAAGGGGGATATAGAAGAAGACAGGGTGTCAATGGCTACACCTTC
CASSEGGYRRRQGVNGYTF